These 22 T cell receptor beta chains share one sample of origin, sequenced in a study of T cells after yellow fever vaccination. Via MiXCR, TCRdb re-called the 5' RACE reads, giving one row per CDR3 protein. The data contain some 600,000 distinct CDR3 sequences, 10% to 15% of them singletons. The sequences come from PBMCs, collected on the day of the yellow fever booster vaccination. The receptor set was obtained from a man aged 25 to 45 who received the YFV17D yellow fever vaccine.

This chain uses TRBV4-2 with TRBJ2-7, with 12 bases that match TRBD2. The germline gives CDR1 LGHNA, CDR2 YNFKEQ. V trimming: 4 bases; J trimming: 6 bases; junction bases outside the gene matches: 7. The CDR3 is made up of 15 amino acids. CDR3 loop: CASSPLAGGLPEQYF. The CDR3 DNA sequence: TGTGCCAGCAGCCCCCTAGCGGGAGGGCTCCCCGAGCAGTACTTC.

The sample holds a few counts of this clonotype. The rearrangement joins TRBV12-3 or TRBV12-4 to TRBJ2-3; D remains ambiguous. The V end lost 3 bases, the J end lost 3 bases, and 10 bases lay between the germline ends. The CDR3 loop spans 14 amino acids. This chain's CDR3 is CASSFYLGTDTQYF. DNA of the CDR3: TGTGCCAGCAGTTTCTATTTGGGGACAGATACGCAGTATTTT.

The chain has TRBV21-1 and TRBJ2-7; TRBD1, as called in the table, went unchecked against the DNA. TRBV21-1 is given as a pseudogene. The length of the CDR3 is 18 residues. The CDR3 loop reads CASTLFGDPIPPRSEQYF. CDR3 nucleotides: TGTGCCAGCACTCTCTTCGGGGACCCTATTCCCCCCCGTTCCGAGCAGTACTTC.

As for this clonotype: The junction differs from germline at one of its ends, possibly a read error. The chain employs TRBV19 and TRBJ2-2; D may be TRBD2 (5 bases). Germline V gives CDR1 LNHDA, CDR2 SQIVND (reference sequence). This CDR3 comprises 14 residues. This CDR3 reads CASLSWQPTGELFF. The CDR3, as DNA: TGTGCCAGCCTAAGTTGGCAGCCCACCGGGGAGCTGTTCTTT.

The J gene is TRBJ1-4, the V gene TRBV5-1; perhaps TRBD1 as D (5 bases). V lost 4 bases to trimming and J lost 4 bases, with 11 bases between them. Germline V gene lookup returns CDR1 SGHRS and CDR2 YFSETQ. This CDR3 region has 14 residues. The CDR3: CASSRDGINEKLFF. The CDR3 nucleotides are TGCGCCAGCAGCCGGGACGGGATTAATGAAAAACTGTTTTTT.

The chain couples TRBV10-1 to TRBJ2-3; D remains ambiguous. Per the germline V gene, CDR1 is WNHNN and CDR2 is SYGVQD (reference sequence). There are 14 residues in the CDR3. V dropped 5 bases and J dropped 6 bases, with 15 bases sitting between them. The CDR3 DNA follows: TGCGCCAGCAGTAGGCTATTGATTGGGGATACGCAGTATTTT. Encoded protein: CASSRLLIGDTQYF.

This clonotype was picked up a small number of times. The chain is built from TRBV15 and TRBJ2-7, with a weak D call TRBD1 (6 bases). Trimming cost V 4 bases and J 4 bases, with 8 bases left between them. CDR3 length: 12 residues. The germline V gene has CDR1 LNHNV and CDR2 YYDKDF (reference sequence). This CDR3 is CATSKDRYEQYF. The CDR3 coding sequence is TGTGCCACCAGCAAAGACAGGTACGAGCAGTACTTC.

The gene calls are TRBV19 and TRBJ2-7, with a tentative D call TRBD1 (5 bases). Germline V gene lookup returns CDR1 LNHDA and CDR2 SQIVND (reference sequence). CDR3 length: 14 amino acids. V gave up 5 bases and J gave up 2 bases, with 13 bases separating them. The CDR3 region is CASSPQAPTYEQYF. The DNA for the CDR3 is TGTGCCAGTAGTCCACAGGCACCCACCTACGAGCAGTACTTC.

The sample holds a few counts of this clonotype. The chain has TRBV6-1 and TRBJ2-1; 14 nucleotides line up with TRBD2. The V gene's germline CDR1 is MNHNS and CDR2 SASEGT. V gave up 4 bases and J gave up 7 bases; unmatched junction bases: 3. The CDR3 contains 15 residues. CDR3 nucleotide sequence: TGTGCCAGCAGTGGCGGGACTAGCGGGAGAAATGAGCAGTTCTTC. It yields the protein CASSGGTSGRNEQFF.

This clonotype has a handful of counts. V usage is TRBV20-1 and J usage is TRBJ2-2; 7 bases match TRBD2. Germline V lookup: CDR1 DFQATT, CDR2 SNEGSKA (reference sequence). V shed 1 base and J 6 bases; nucleotides not matched to a gene: 5. The CDR3 sequence is 14 residues long. DNA for the CDR3: TGCAGTGCTAGAGGAGGGAGGGCCGCCGGGGAGCTGTTTTTT. Its translation: CSARGGRAAGELFF.

The genes are TRBV9 and TRBJ2-1; tentatively, D is TRBD1 (5 bases). The ends were cut back, 1 base at V and 8 bases at J, with 7 bases in the middle. The germline gives CDR1 SGDLS, CDR2 YYNGEE. CDR3 length: 12 amino acids. CDR3 amino acids: CASSVLGDEQFF. Here the CDR3 DNA reads TGTGCCAGCAGCGTATTAGGGGATGAGCAGTTCTTC.

This chain connects TRBV7-9 to TRBJ1-1; D is undetermined. The germline gives CDR1 SEHNR, CDR2 FQNEAQ (reference sequence). The CDR3 runs to 13 residues. Trimming removed 1 base from V and 10 bases from J, with 13 bases in between. The CDR3 DNA is TGTGCCAGCAGCTTAGGGGGTAATGTCGGAGCTTTCTTT. Translated, it gives CASSLGGNVGAFF.

This sequence joins TRBV19 and TRBJ1-5, with TRBD1 matching 7 bases. This CDR3 comprises 16 residues. After removal of 5 bases from V and 2 bases from J, the junction contained 9 bases not matched to a gene. Germline assignment: CDR1 LNHDA and CDR2 SQIVND (reference sequence). CDR3: CASSVRQGGGNQPQHF. The CDR3 nucleotides are TGTGCCAGTAGTGTAAGACAGGGTGGCGGCAATCAGCCCCAGCATTTT.

This clonotype has at least ten counts. V is TRBV29-1 and J is TRBJ2-1; D is undetermined. CDR1 is SQVTM, CDR2 ANQGSEA, per germline. V was shortened by 0 bases and J by 8 bases, with 11 bases between the two germline ends. CDR3 size: 13 residues. The CDR3 is CSVEDFGRDEQFF. The CDR3 DNA sequence: TGCAGCGTTGAAGATTTCGGACGAGATGAGCAGTTCTTC.

This clonotype was seen ten or more times. The V gene is TRBV5-1, the J gene TRBJ2-7, with 8 positions matching TRBD1. Germline assignment: CDR1 SGHRS and CDR2 YFSETQ. V was pared by 5 bases and J by 4 bases, with 14 bases of the junction left unmatched. The CDR3 loop spans 16 amino acids. CDR3 nucleotides: TGCGCCAGCAGGCAAAACACAGGGGGAACGGTGTACGAGCAGTACTTC. Its translation: CASRQNTGGTVYEQYF.

The chain carries TRBV12-3 or TRBV12-4 and TRBJ2-1, with 9 nucleotides matching TRBD1. The CDR3 length is 12 residues. The V gene end was trimmed by 5 bases and the J gene end by 12 bases; junction bases not matched to a gene: 5. CDR3 region: CASSHDRGGQFF. The CDR3 bases are TGTGCCAGCAGTCACGACAGGGGGGGGCAGTTCTTC.

The chain is built from TRBV11-3 and TRBJ2-1; unclear D gene. V lost 5 bases to trimming and J lost 4 bases, with 15 bases between them. CDR3 length: 15 amino acids. CDR1 is SGHNT, CDR2 YENEEA, per germline. CDR3 coding DNA: TGTGCCAGCAGCCTACGAACCAACAATTACAATGAGCAGTTCTTC. Residues: CASSLRTNNYNEQFF.

This clonotype was picked up a small number of times. One end of the junction fails to match germline, which may point to a read error. The chain's CDR3 is CASRTSPTGAADF. In DNA form, the CDR3 reads TGTGCCAGCAGGACCTCTCCGACAGGCGCCGCCGACTTC. The chain carries TRBV12-3 or TRBV12-4 and TRBJ2-4, with D possibly being TRBD1 (6 bases). This CDR3 contains 13 residues.

In regard to this clonotype: At one of its ends the junction is not consistent with the germline gene, which may arise from a read error. The gene calls are TRBV7-8 and TRBJ1-3, with D uncertain. The CDR3 has 15 residues. Germline CDR1 is SGHVS and CDR2 is FQNEAQ. The CDR3 protein is CASQITQSSGNTKYF. CDR3 sequence (DNA): TGTGCCAGCCAGATCACCCAAAGCTCTGGAAACACCAAATATTTT.

There are a few counts of this clonotype. J is TRBJ2-7 and V is TRBV7-9; 7 bases are a match to TRBD1. Per the germline V gene, CDR1 is SEHNR and CDR2 is FQNEAQ (reference sequence). J lost 3 bases, V lost 2 bases, and 4 bases had no gene match. The CDR3 is 14 residues long. CDR3 loop: CASSLKDRVYEQYF. CDR3 coding DNA: TGTGCCAGCAGCTTAAAAGACAGGGTCTACGAGCAGTACTTC.

V is TRBV7-8 and J is TRBJ1-6; D may be TRBD1 (5 bases). The length of the CDR3 is 16 residues. From germline, CDR1 is SGHVS and CDR2 FQNEAQ. V dropped 6 bases and J dropped 4 bases, with 16 bases sitting between them. The CDR3 nucleotides are TGTGCCAGCAGTATCCGGGACCGCTCATATAATTCACCCCTCCACTTT. It is translated as CASSIRDRSYNSPLHF.

This clonotype came up many times. The chain uses TRBV3-1 and TRBJ2-7; 9 bases line up with TRBD2. CDR1 is LGHDT, CDR2 YNNKEL, per germline (reference sequence). The J segment lost 3 bases and the V segment lost 1 base, leaving 1 base of the junction unmatched. The CDR3 extends over 14 amino acids. Here the CDR3 DNA reads TGTGCCAGCAGCCAAGTAGCGGGAGACTACGAGCAGTACTTC. Protein sequence: CASSQVAGDYEQYF.